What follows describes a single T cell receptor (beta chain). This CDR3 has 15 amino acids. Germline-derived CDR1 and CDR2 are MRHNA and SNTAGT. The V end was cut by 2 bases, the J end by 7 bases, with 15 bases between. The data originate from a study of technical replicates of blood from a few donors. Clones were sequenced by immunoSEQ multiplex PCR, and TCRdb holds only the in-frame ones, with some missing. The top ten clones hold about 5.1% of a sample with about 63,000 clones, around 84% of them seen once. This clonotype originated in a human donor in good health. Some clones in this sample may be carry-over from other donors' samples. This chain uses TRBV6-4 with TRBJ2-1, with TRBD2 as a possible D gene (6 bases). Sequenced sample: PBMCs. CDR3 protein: CASSDGGGGVNEQFF. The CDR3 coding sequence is TGTGCCAGCAGTGACGGAGGCGGAGGGGTAAATGAGCAGTTCTTC.